This is a list of T cell receptor beta chains from one sample in a study of human T cells and chemical hapten exposure. MiXCR was run by TCRdb on the RACE reads, yielding one entry per CDR3 protein. The sample carries roughly 190,000 distinct CDR3 sequences, around 24% recorded once. The source was whole blood, collected in connection with sensitization to the hapten diphenylcyclopropenone (DPC). These TCRs come from a woman in her forties or fifties with alopecia areata. Some clones in this sample may be carry-over from other donors' samples. Each CDR3 is given with its conserved first and last residue. D genes are given only for firm matches. A row's size may be missing; if present it is once, few, many or a size class.

d_gene: -; abundance: -; v_gene: TRBV3-1; j_gene: TRBJ2-7; CDR3aa: CASSPRLSPLSYEQYF; CDR3nt: TGTGCCAGCAGCCCACGACTGAGCCCCCTCTCCTACGAGCAGTACTTC
d_gene: -; abundance: -; v_gene: TRBV27; j_gene: TRBJ2-5; CDR3aa: CASSITGWGTQYF; CDR3nt: TGTGCCAGCAGTATTACGGGCTGGGGAACCCAGTACTTC
d_gene: TRBD1; abundance: few; v_gene: TRBV29-1; j_gene: TRBJ1-5; CDR3aa: CSVADRVEQPQHF; CDR3nt: TGCAGCGTCGCTGACAGGGTTGAGCAGCCCCAGCATTTT
d_gene: -; abundance: few; v_gene: TRBV19; j_gene: TRBJ2-2; CDR3aa: CASSIQAGYSELFF; CDR3nt: TGTGCCAGTAGTATACAGGCAGGGTATTCGGAGCTGTTTTTT
d_gene: -; abundance: once; v_gene: TRBV12-3/TRBV12-4; j_gene: TRBJ2-1; CDR3aa: CASGQGGSYNEQFF; CDR3nt: TGTGCCAGCGGGCAAGGAGGTTCCTACAATGAGCAGTTCTTC
d_gene: -; abundance: many; v_gene: TRBV20-1; j_gene: TRBJ1-5; CDR3aa: CSARDWGSDSNQPQHF; CDR3nt: TGCAGTGCTAGAGATTGGGGCAGCGATAGCAATCAGCCCCAGCATTTT
d_gene: TRBD2; abundance: -; v_gene: TRBV7-9; j_gene: TRBJ2-7; CDR3aa: CASSPGLAGIDEQYF; CDR3nt: TGTGCCAGCAGCCCAGGACTAGCGGGAATCGACGAGCAGTACTTC
d_gene: -; abundance: few; v_gene: TRBV7-9; j_gene: TRBJ2-1; CDR3aa: CASSPPSWAQFF; CDR3nt: TGTGCCAGCAGCCCGCCGTCTTGGGCCCAGTTCTTC
d_gene: TRBD2; abundance: many; v_gene: TRBV7-9; j_gene: TRBJ2-5; CDR3aa: CASSPGAGRDKTQYF; CDR3nt: TGTGCCAGCAGCCCCGGAGCGGGGAGGGATAAGACCCAGTACTTC
d_gene: -; abundance: -; v_gene: TRBV5-1; j_gene: TRBJ1-1; CDR3aa: CASRTSREVNTEAFF; CDR3nt: TGCGCCAGCAGGACTTCCAGGGAGGTGAACACTGAAGCTTTCTTT
d_gene: -; abundance: -; v_gene: TRBV7-9; j_gene: TRBJ2-7; CDR3aa: CASIQGGAREYEQYF; CDR3nt: TGTGCCAGCATCCAAGGCGGAGCCAGGGAGTACGAGCAGTACTTC
d_gene: -; abundance: -; v_gene: TRBV5-1; j_gene: TRBJ1-4; CDR3aa: CASSPVDLGEKLFF; CDR3nt: TGCGCCAGCAGCCCCGTGGACCTGGGAGAAAAACTGTTTTTT
d_gene: -; abundance: few; v_gene: TRBV2; j_gene: TRBJ2-3; CDR3aa: CASSEQLAGITDTQYF; CDR3nt: TGTGCCAGCAGTGAACAATTGGCAGGCATCACAGATACGCAGTATTTT
d_gene: -; abundance: few; v_gene: TRBV7-8; j_gene: TRBJ2-7; CDR3aa: CASSRNTDEQYF; CDR3nt: TGTGCCAGCAGCCGTAACACCGACGAGCAGTACTTC
d_gene: TRBD2; abundance: -; v_gene: TRBV3-1; j_gene: TRBJ2-3; CDR3aa: CASTTSILDTDTQYF; CDR3nt: TGTGCCAGCACGACTAGCATTTTGGACACAGATACGCAGTATTTT
d_gene: TRBD1; abundance: -; v_gene: TRBV29-1; j_gene: TRBJ2-5; CDR3aa: CSVEGTGGQETQYF; CDR3nt: TGCAGCGTTGAAGGGACAGGGGGCCAAGAGACCCAGTACTTC
d_gene: TRBD1; abundance: -; v_gene: TRBV29-1; j_gene: TRBJ2-5; CDR3aa: CSVEGDRGGQETQYF; CDR3nt: TGCAGCGTTGAAGGCGACAGGGGAGGCCAAGAGACCCAGTACTTC
d_gene: TRBD1; abundance: -; v_gene: TRBV5-1; j_gene: TRBJ2-7; CDR3aa: CASSGGTGESNEQYF; CDR3nt: TGCGCCAGCAGCGGAGGGACAGGGGAAAGCAACGAGCAGTACTTC
d_gene: TRBD1; abundance: few; v_gene: TRBV9; j_gene: TRBJ1-6; CDR3aa: CASSGRQGYNSPLHF; CDR3nt: TGTGCCAGCAGCGGACGACAGGGCTATAATTCACCCCTCCACTTT
d_gene: -; abundance: -; v_gene: TRBV9; j_gene: TRBJ2-6; CDR3aa: CASSPWTGTISGANVLTF; CDR3nt: TGTGCCAGCAGCCCATGGACGGGAACTATCTCTGGGGCCAACGTCCTGACTTTC
d_gene: -; abundance: few; v_gene: TRBV29-1; j_gene: TRBJ1-1; CDR3aa: CSVDGEGLTEAFF; CDR3nt: TGCAGCGTTGATGGGGAGGGCCTCACTGAAGCTTTCTTT
d_gene: -; abundance: -; v_gene: TRBV24-1; j_gene: TRBJ2-1; CDR3aa: CATQGSSYNEQFF; CDR3nt: TGTGCCACCCAAGGGAGCAGCTACAATGAGCAGTTCTTC
d_gene: -; abundance: many; v_gene: TRBV7-2; j_gene: TRBJ1-2; CDR3aa: CASSLTPNYGYTF; CDR3nt: TGTGCCAGCAGCTTGACCCCTAACTATGGCTACACCTTC
d_gene: TRBD1; abundance: -; v_gene: TRBV7-9; j_gene: TRBJ1-4; CDR3aa: CASSDTGTGEATNEKLFF; CDR3nt: TGTGCCAGCAGCGATACCGGGACAGGGGAAGCAACTAATGAAAAACTGTTTTTT
d_gene: -; abundance: -; v_gene: TRBV7-6; j_gene: TRBJ1-3; CDR3aa: CASSLAQRNTIYF; CDR3nt: TGTGCCAGCAGCTTAGCTCAGCGAAACACCATATATTTT
d_gene: TRBD2; abundance: many; v_gene: TRBV5-1; j_gene: TRBJ2-1; CDR3aa: CASSLELAGYNEQFF; CDR3nt: TGCGCCAGCAGCTTGGAACTAGCGGGGTACAATGAGCAGTTCTTC
d_gene: TRBD2; abundance: few; v_gene: TRBV5-1; j_gene: TRBJ2-3; CDR3aa: CASSFLAGRTDTQYF; CDR3nt: TGCGCCAGCAGCTTCCTAGCGGGACGCACAGATACGCAGTATTTT
d_gene: -; abundance: few; v_gene: TRBV20-1; j_gene: TRBJ1-1; CDR3aa: CSVQDLNTEAFF; CDR3nt: TGCAGTGTACAGGATTTGAACACTGAAGCTTTCTTT
d_gene: TRBD2; abundance: -; v_gene: TRBV6-6; j_gene: TRBJ2-1; CDR3aa: CASNWASGNNEQFF; CDR3nt: TGTGCCTCCAACTGGGCTAGCGGAAACAATGAGCAGTTCTTC
d_gene: -; abundance: -; v_gene: TRBV20-1; j_gene: TRBJ2-5; CDR3aa: CSAGTLGETQYF; CDR3nt: TGCAGTGCTGGGACCCTGGGGGAGACCCAGTACTTC
d_gene: -; abundance: few; v_gene: TRBV7-9; j_gene: TRBJ1-4; CDR3aa: CASSRQISFEKLFF; CDR3nt: TGTGCCAGCAGCCGACAGATAAGTTTCGAAAAACTGTTTTTT
d_gene: -; abundance: -; v_gene: TRBV29-1; j_gene: TRBJ2-3; CDR3aa: CSVAERGTDTQYF; CDR3nt: TGCAGCGTTGCAGAGCGGGGCACAGATACGCAGTATTTT
d_gene: TRBD2; abundance: -; v_gene: TRBV7-2; j_gene: TRBJ2-7; CDR3aa: CASRLAGGDYEQYF; CDR3nt: TGTGCCAGCAGGTTAGCGGGAGGTGATTACGAGCAGTACTTC
d_gene: -; abundance: -; v_gene: TRBV6-6; j_gene: TRBJ2-5; CDR3aa: CASSYRAEETQYF; CDR3nt: TGTGCCAGCAGTTACAGAGCTGAGGAGACCCAGTACTTC
d_gene: -; abundance: -; v_gene: TRBV15; j_gene: TRBJ1-5; CDR3aa: CATSRDRGREQPQHF; CDR3nt: TGTGCTACCAGCAGGGATCGGGGCAGGGAGCAACCCCAGCATTTT
d_gene: -; abundance: few; v_gene: TRBV3-1; j_gene: TRBJ2-7; CDR3aa: CASSQDPTSKEQYF; CDR3nt: TGTGCCAGCAGCCAAGATCCCACTAGCAAAGAGCAGTACTTC
d_gene: -; abundance: few; v_gene: TRBV7-9; j_gene: TRBJ2-2; CDR3aa: CASSLASGVWELFF; CDR3nt: TGTGCCAGCAGCTTAGCGTCGGGTGTGTGGGAGCTGTTTTTT
d_gene: TRBD1; abundance: -; v_gene: TRBV29-1; j_gene: TRBJ2-1; CDR3aa: CSVRDRGFDEQFF; CDR3nt: TGCAGCGTGAGGGACAGGGGGTTCGATGAGCAGTTCTTC
d_gene: -; abundance: -; v_gene: TRBV25-1; j_gene: TRBJ2-7; CDR3aa: CASSEYGRYEQYF; CDR3nt: TGTGCCAGCAGTGAATATGGTCGATACGAGCAGTACTTC
d_gene: -; abundance: -; v_gene: TRBV5-1; j_gene: TRBJ1-2; CDR3aa: CASSTDGRYGYTF; CDR3nt: TGCGCCAGCAGCACGGACGGGCGCTATGGCTACACCTTC
d_gene: TRBD1; abundance: -; v_gene: TRBV5-1; j_gene: TRBJ2-3; CDR3aa: CASSLGDRGLNTDTQYF; CDR3nt: TGCGCCAGCAGCTTGGGTGATAGGGGGCTCAACACAGATACGCAGTATTTT
d_gene: -; abundance: -; v_gene: TRBV10-3; j_gene: TRBJ2-1; CDR3aa: CAISPDQGGGNEQFF; CDR3nt: TGTGCCATCAGTCCGGACCAGGGTGGGGGCAATGAGCAGTTCTTC